This T cell receptor beta chain was sequenced in a study of molecular identifiers for immune sequencing clone quantification. Germline values: CDR1 SEHNR, CDR2 FQNEAQ (reference sequence). V lost 1 base, J lost 8 bases, and 7 bases stayed unmatched. This CDR3 comprises 14 residues. This clonotype was detected only a few times. TCRdb passed the PCR reads through MiXCR, listing each CDR3 protein once. The sample lists about half a million distinct CDR3 sequences, around 21% occurring once. The receptor was isolated from a human donor in good health. Some libraries in this study had Jurkat cell RNA spiked in. The rearrangement links TRBV7-9 to TRBJ1-1; TRBD1 matches 7 bases. The specimen was naive CD8+ T cells from blood, with Jurkat cell RNA spiked in. This sample's subset: FACS-sorted CD8+CD4-CCR7+CD45RA+ naive T cells. The CDR3 region has the DNA TGTGCCAGCAGCTTAGAGTCCGACAGGGACGAAGCTTTCTTT. Translated: CASSLESDRDEAFF.